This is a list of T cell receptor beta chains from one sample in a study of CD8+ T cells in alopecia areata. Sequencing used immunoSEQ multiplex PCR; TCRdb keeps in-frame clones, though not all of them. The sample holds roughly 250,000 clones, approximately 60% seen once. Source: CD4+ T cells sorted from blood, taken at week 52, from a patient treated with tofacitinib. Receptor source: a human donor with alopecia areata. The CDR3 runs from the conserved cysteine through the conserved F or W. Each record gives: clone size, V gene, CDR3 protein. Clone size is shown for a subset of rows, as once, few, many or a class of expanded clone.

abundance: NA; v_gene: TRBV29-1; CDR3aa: CSVKRGRGNTEAFF
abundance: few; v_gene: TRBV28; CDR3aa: CASSLVQTEAFF
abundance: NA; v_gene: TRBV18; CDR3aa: CASSPSSVTNQPQHF
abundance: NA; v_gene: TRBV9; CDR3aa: CASSPVGVSGNTIYF
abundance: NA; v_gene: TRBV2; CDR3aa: CASSDRARGAETQYF
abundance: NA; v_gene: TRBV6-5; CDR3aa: CASGVRGPDGYTF
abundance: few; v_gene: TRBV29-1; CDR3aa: CSVERQVEDTQYF
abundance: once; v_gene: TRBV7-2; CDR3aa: CASSLRYPDRGSVYF
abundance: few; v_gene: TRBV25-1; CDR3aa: CASSESLAGGYTGELFF
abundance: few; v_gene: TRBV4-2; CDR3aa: CASSQVGQGRQETQYF
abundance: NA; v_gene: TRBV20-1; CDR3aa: CSAKGTSEAFF
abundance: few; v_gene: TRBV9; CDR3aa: CASSVQGGNQPQHF
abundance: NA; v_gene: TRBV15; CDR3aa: CATSREAGEREQYF
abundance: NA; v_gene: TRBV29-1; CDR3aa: CGGQLSQETQYF
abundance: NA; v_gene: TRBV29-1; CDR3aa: CSVRTGSNQPQHF